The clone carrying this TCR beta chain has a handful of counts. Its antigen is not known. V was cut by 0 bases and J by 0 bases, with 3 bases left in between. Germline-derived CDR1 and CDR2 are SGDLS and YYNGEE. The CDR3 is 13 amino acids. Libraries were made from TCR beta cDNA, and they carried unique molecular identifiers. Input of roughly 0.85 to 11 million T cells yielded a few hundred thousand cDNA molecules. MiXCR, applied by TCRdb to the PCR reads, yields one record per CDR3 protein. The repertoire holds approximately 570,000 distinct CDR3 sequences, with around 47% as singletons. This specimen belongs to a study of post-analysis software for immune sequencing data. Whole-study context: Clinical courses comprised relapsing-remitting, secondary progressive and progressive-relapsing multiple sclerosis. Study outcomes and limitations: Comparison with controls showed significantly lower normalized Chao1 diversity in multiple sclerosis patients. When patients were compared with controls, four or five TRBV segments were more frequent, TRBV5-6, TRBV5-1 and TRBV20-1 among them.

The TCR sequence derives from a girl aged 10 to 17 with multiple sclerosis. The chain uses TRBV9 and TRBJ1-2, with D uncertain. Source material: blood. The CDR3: CASSVDPNYGYTF. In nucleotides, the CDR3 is TGTGCCAGCAGCGTAGATCCTAACTATGGCTACACCTTC. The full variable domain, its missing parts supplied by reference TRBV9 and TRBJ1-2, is DSGVTQTPKHLITATGQRVTLRCSPRSGDLSVYWYQQSLDQGLQFLIQYYNGEERAKGNILERFSAQQFPDLHSELNLSSLELGDSALYFCASSVDPNYGYTFGSGTRLTVV.